This T cell receptor beta chain was identified during a study of T-cell reconstitution after alpha-beta-depleted transplantation in children. Unique molecular identifiers were built into the TCRbeta library. TCRdb ran MiXCR on the PCR reads and lists one entry per CDR3 protein. Of hundreds of thousands of distinct CDR3 sequences detected, about 33% appear once; the ten largest clones hold around 2.4%. This clonotype has only a few counts. The CDR3 has 15 residues. Looked up from germline, CDR1 is SGHKS and CDR2 is YYEKEE (reference sequence). Trimming cost V 5 bases and J 0 bases; bases outside gene matches: 6.

The J gene is TRBJ2-7, the V gene TRBV5-5, with 9 bases matching TRBD2. The sample here was PBMCs from the stem cell graft donor, taken from the stem cell graft. This receptor was obtained from a human donor who donated a stem cell graft to a child with aplastic anemia. The CDR3 DNA follows: TGTGCCAGCAGGCGACTAGCGGATAGCTCCTACGAGCAGTACGTC. This codes for CASRRLADSSYEQYV.